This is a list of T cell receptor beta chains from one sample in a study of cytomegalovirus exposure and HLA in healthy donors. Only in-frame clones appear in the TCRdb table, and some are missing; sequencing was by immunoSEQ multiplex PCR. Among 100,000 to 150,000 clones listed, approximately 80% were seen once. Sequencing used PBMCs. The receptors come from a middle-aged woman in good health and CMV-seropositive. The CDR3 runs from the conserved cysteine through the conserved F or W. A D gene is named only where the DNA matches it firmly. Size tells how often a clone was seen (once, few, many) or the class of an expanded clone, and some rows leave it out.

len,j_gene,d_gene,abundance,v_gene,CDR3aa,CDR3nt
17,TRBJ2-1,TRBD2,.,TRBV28,CASSYPRASGVYNEQFF,TGTGCCAGCAGTTACCCTCGGGCTAGCGGAGTTTACAATGAGCAGTTCTTC
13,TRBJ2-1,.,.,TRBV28,CASSLGGYNEQFF,TGTGCCAGCAGTTTAGGCGGATACAATGAGCAGTTCTTC
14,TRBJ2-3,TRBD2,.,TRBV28,CASHAAGGRDTQYF,TGTGCCAGTCACGCAGCGGGAGGTAGAGATACGCAGTATTTT
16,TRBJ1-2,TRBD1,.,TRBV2,CASSEGTGFFWNGYTF,TGTGCCAGCAGTGAAGGGACAGGGTTTTTCTGGAATGGCTACACCTTC
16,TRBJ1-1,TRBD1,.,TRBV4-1,CASSQVQGSGNTEAFF,TGCGCCAGCAGCCAAGTACAGGGGTCGGGGAACACTGAAGCTTTCTTT
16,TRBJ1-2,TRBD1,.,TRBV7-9,CASSTGTGLIGSGYTF,TGTGCCAGCAGCACCGGGACAGGGTTAATCGGTAGCGGCTACACCTTC
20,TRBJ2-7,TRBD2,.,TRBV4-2,CASSQVVKLAGALFSYEQYF,TGTGCCAGCAGCCAAGTAGTAAAACTAGCGGGAGCGCTGTTCTCCTACGAGCAGTACTTC
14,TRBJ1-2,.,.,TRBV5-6,CASSLGHWRGGYTF,TGTGCCAGCAGCTTGGGCCACTGGCGGGGAGGCTACACCTTC
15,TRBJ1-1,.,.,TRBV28,CASSFVAGRNTEAFF,TGTGCCAGCAGTTTCGTGGCAGGGCGTAACACTGAAGCTTTCTTT
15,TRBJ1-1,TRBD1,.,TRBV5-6,CASSLLTGVSTEAFF,TGTGCCAGCAGCCTCCTGACAGGGGTGAGCACTGAAGCTTTCTTT
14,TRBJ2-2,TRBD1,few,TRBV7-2,CASSPTGVTGELFF,TGTGCCAGCAGTCCTACAGGGGTGACGGGGGAGCTGTTTTTT
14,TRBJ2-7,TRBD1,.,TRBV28,CASNGQGDPYEQYF,TGTGCCAGCAATGGACAGGGAGACCCCTACGAGCAGTACTTC
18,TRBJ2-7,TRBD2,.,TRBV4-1,CASSQELAGAPFAYEQYF,TGCGCCAGCAGCCAAGAACTAGCGGGGGCCCCATTTGCGTACGAGCAGTACTTC
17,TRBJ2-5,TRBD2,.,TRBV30,CAWGFGLAGGPQETQYF,TGTGCCTGGGGATTCGGACTAGCGGGAGGGCCTCAAGAGACCCAGTACTTC
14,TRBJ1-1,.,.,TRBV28,CASSFTGRYTEAFF,TGTGCCAGCAGTTTCACAGGGAGATACACTGAAGCTTTCTTT
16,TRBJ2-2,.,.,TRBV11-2,CASSLWSAGNTGELFF,TGTGCCAGCAGCCTATGGTCGGCAGGGAACACCGGGGAGCTGTTTTTT
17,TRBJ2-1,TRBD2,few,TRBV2,CASRARTSGRDKNEQFF,TGTGCCAGCAGAGCCAGGACTAGCGGGAGGGACAAAAATGAGCAGTTCTTC
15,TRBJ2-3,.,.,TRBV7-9,CASSLDGGSTDTQYF,TGTGCCAGCAGCTTAGATGGGGGGAGCACAGATACGCAGTATTTT
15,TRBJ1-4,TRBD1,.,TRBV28,CASSPLTGENEKLFF,TGTGCCAGCAGTCCATTGACAGGGGAAAATGAAAAACTGTTTTTT
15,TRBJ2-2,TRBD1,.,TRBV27,CASSLNRGNTGELFF,TGTGCCAGCAGTTTAAACAGGGGGAACACCGGGGAGCTGTTTTTT
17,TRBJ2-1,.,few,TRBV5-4,CASSFRLRNWFNNEQFF,TGTGCCAGCAGCTTCCGGTTGAGGAACTGGTTCAACAATGAGCAGTTCTTC
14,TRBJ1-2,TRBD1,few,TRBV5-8,CASSLGDRNYGYTF,TGTGCCAGCAGCTTGGGGGACAGGAACTATGGCTACACCTTC
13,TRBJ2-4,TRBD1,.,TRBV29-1,CSVARGRGDIQYF,TGCAGCGTTGCCAGGGGGCGCGGGGACATTCAGTACTTC
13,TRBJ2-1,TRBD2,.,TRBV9,CASSTGTRNEQFF,TGTGCCAGCAGCACTGGGACTAGGAATGAGCAGTTCTTC
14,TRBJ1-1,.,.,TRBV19,CASSMEGLGTEAFF,TGTGCCAGTAGTATGGAGGGGCTGGGCACTGAAGCTTTCTTT
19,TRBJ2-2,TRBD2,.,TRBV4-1,CASSQEVSVGGRWSGELFF,TGCGCCAGCAGCCAAGAAGTTAGCGTTGGCGGGAGATGGTCCGGGGAGCTGTTTTTT
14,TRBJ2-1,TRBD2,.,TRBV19,CASTPGGMVNEQFF,TGTGCCAGTACCCCGGGGGGGATGGTTAATGAGCAGTTCTTC
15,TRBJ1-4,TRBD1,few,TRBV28,CASSGPGQGYEKLFF,TGTGCCAGCAGTGGCCCGGGACAGGGTTATGAAAAACTGTTTTTT
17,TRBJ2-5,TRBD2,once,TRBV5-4,CASSLLAGGPRGETQYF,TGTGCCAGCAGTCTGCTAGCGGGAGGGCCGAGGGGGGAGACCCAGTACTTC
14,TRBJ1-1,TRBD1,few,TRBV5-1,CASSLGQQNTEAFF,TGCGCCAGCAGCCTGGGACAGCAGAACACTGAAGCTTTCTTT
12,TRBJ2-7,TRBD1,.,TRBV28,CASSRTGSRQYF,TGTGCCAGCAGTAGGACAGGTTCACGGCAGTACTTC
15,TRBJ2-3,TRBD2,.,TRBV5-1,CASSPTSGIPDTQYF,TGCGCCAGCAGCCCCACTAGCGGGATCCCAGATACGCAGTATTTT
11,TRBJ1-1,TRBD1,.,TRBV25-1,CASGTELEAFF,TGTGCCAGCGGGACAGAGCTTGAAGCTTTCTTT
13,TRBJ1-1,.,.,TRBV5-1,CASSYHRDTEAFF,TGCGCCAGCAGCTACCACCGGGACACTGAAGCTTTCTTT
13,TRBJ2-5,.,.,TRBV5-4,CASSLGGRETQYF,TGTGCCAGCAGCTTGGGTGGCAGAGAGACCCAGTACTTC
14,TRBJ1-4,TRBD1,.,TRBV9,CASSVGQGNEKLFF,TGTGCCAGCAGCGTGGGACAGGGAAATGAAAAACTGTTTTTT
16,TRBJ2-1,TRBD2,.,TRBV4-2,CASSQESGSSYNEQFF,TGTGCCAGCAGCCAAGAAAGCGGGAGCTCCTACAATGAGCAGTTCTTC
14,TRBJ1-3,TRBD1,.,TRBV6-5,CASSRDSSGNTIYF,TGTGCCAGCAGTCGGGACAGCTCTGGAAACACCATATATTTT
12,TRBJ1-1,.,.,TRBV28,CAAQKDFHVAFF,TGTGCCGCCCAGAAGGACTTCCACGTAGCTTTCTTT
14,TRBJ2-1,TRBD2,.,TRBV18,CASSSTSGKNEQFF,TGTGCCAGCTCTTCGACTAGCGGGAAGAATGAGCAGTTCTTC
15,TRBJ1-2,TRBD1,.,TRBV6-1,CASSETGTANYGYTF,TGTGCCAGCAGTGAAACCGGGACAGCTAACTATGGCTACACCTTC
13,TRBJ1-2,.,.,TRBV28,CASSSTDRYGYTF,TGTGCCAGCAGTTCAACCGACAGGTATGGCTACACCTTC
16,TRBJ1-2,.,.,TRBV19,CASSIPEDGQNYGYTF,TGTGCCAGTAGTATTCCGGAGGATGGGCAGAACTATGGCTACACCTTC
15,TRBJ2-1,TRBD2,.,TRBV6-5,CASSGSGSSYNEQFF,TGTGCCAGCAGTGGTAGCGGGAGCTCCTACAATGAGCAGTTCTTC
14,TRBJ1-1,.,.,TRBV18,CASSPGTENTEAFF,TGTGCCAGCTCACCAGGGACTGAGAACACTGAAGCTTTCTTT
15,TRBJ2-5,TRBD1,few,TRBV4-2,CASSRGIGQGETQYF,TGTGCCAGCAGCCGAGGAATCGGACAGGGGGAGACCCAGTACTTC
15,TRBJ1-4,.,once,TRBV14,CASSQAWGINEKLFF,TGTGCCAGCAGCCAAGCGTGGGGCATTAATGAAAAACTGTTTTTT
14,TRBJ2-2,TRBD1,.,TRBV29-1,CSTQGQGNTGELFF,TGCAGCACCCAGGGACAGGGCAACACCGGGGAGCTGTTTTTT